This entry concerns a single T cell receptor (beta chain). This CDR3 has 18 amino acids. Germline CDR1 reads SQVTM; CDR2 reads ANQGSEA. V gave up 1 base and J gave up 6 bases, with 27 bases separating them. This sample was included in a study of technical replicates of blood from a few donors. The assay was immunoSEQ multiplex PCR, and TCRdb's table has in-frame clones only and misses some. The sample contains 60,000 to 65,000 clones, 86% of which appear only once. The sequence derives from a human donor in good health. Some clones in this sample may be carry-over from other donors' samples. Sequences were obtained from PBMCs. The chain employs TRBV29-1 and TRBJ1-1; D may be TRBD1 (6 bases). The CDR3 DNA is TGCAGCGTTGAAGGAGTAATGGTGGGGGCGGTCAGTCGGTCTGAAGCTTTCTTT. Its translation: CSVEGVMVGAVSRSEAFF. Combining the CDR3 with reference TRBV29-1 and TRBJ1-1 gives the whole variable domain SAVISQKPSRDICQRGTSLTIQCQVDSQVTMMFWYRQQPGQSLTLIATANQGSEATYESGFVIDKFPISRPNLTFSTLTVSNMSPEDSSIYLCSVEGVMVGAVSRSEAFFGQGTRLTVV.